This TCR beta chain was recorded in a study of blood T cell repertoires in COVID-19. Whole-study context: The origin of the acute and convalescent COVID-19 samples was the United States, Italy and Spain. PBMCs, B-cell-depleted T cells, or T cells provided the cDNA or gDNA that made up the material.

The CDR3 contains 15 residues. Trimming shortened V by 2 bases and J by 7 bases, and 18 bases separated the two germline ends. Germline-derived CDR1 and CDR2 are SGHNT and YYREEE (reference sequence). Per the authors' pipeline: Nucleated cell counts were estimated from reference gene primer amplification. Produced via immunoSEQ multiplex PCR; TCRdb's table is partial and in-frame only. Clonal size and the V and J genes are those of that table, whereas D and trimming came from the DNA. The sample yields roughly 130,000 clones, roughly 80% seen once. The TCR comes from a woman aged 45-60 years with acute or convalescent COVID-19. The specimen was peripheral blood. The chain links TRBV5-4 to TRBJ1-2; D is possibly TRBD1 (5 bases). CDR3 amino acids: CASSFDSKQVGGYTF. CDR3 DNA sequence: TGTGCCAGCAGCTTTGACAGCAAACAAGTAGGTGGCTACACCTTC.